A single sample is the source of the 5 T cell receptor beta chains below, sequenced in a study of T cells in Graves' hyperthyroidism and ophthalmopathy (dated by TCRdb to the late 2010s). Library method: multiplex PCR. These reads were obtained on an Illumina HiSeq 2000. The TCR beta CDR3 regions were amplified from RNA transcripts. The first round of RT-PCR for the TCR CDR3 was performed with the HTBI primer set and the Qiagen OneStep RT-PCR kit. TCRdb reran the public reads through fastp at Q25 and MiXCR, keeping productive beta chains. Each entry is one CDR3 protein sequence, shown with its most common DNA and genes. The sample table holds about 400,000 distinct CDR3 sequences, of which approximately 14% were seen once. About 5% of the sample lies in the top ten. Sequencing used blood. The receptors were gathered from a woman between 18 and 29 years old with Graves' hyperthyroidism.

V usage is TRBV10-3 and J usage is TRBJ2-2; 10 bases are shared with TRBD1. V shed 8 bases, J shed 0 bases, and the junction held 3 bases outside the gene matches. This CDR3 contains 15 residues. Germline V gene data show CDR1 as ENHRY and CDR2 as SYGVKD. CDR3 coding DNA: TGTGCCATCGACGGGACAGGGGCGAACACCGGGGAGCTGTTTTTT. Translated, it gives CAIDGTGANTGELFF.

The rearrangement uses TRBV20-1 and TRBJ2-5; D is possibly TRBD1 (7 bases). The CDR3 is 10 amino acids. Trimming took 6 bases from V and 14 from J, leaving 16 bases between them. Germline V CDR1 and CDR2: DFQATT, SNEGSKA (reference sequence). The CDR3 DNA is TGCAGTGCGGAGGGGGCAGGGTATTACTTC. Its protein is CSAEGAGYYF.

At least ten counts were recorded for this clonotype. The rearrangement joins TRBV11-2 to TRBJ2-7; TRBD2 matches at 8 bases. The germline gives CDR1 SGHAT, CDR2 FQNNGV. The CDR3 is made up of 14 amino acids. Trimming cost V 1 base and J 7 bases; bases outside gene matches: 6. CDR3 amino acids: CASSLAGGPGEQYF. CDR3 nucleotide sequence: TGTGCCAGCAGCTTAGCGGGAGGGCCGGGTGAGCAGTACTTC.

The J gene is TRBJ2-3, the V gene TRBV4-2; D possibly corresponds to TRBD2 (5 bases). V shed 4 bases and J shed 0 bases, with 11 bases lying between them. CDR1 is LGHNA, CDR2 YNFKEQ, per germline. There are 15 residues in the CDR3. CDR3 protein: CASSRWESSTDTQYF. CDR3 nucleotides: TGTGCCAGCAGCCGATGGGAGTCTAGCACAGATACGCAGTATTTT.

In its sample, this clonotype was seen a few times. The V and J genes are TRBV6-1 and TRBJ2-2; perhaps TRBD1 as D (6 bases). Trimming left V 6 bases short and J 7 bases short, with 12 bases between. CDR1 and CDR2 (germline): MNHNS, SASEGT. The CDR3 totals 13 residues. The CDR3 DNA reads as TGTGCCAGCAGGCGACAGGCCAGCGGGGAGCTGTTTTTT. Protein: CASRRQASGELFF.